A single sample gave rise to the 19 T cell receptor beta chains below, sequenced in a study of follicular helper T cells after annual influenza vaccination. This table comes from immunoSEQ multiplex PCR, and its TCRdb copy is limited to in-frame clones, with some not included. The repertoire holds several thousand clones, with 82% as singletons. The time point denotes: 2015-2016 season, 7 days after influenza vaccination. The sequencing here drew on CXCR5+ CD38- circulating T follicular helper cells from blood, taken 7 days after influenza vaccination. Subset given: circulating Tfh, non-naive CD4+CXCR5+PD-1+ (ICOS+CD38+ or ICOS-CD38-). The source is an adult who received the influenza vaccine.

This chain joins TRBV6-1 and TRBJ1-5; TRBD1 matches 7 bases. The germline gives CDR1 MNHNS, CDR2 SASEGT. V lost 6 bases and J lost 7; bases outside the gene matches: 9. The CDR3 spans 14 residues. The CDR3 coding sequence is TGTGCCAGCAGCGAAACACAGGGGAGGCAGCCCCAGCATTTT. Residues: CASSETQGRQPQHF.

The gene calls are TRBV6-1 and TRBJ2-2; D may be TRBD2 (7 bases). This CDR3 is 14 amino acids long. V was pared by 6 bases and J by 7 bases, with 15 bases between. Germline CDR1 reads MNHNS; CDR2 reads SASEGT. In nucleotides, the CDR3 is TGTGCCAGCAGGGCAGGACTAGGGGGCGGGGAGCTGTTTTTT. Translating gives CASRAGLGGGELFF.

V usage is TRBV5-1 and J usage is TRBJ2-5, with 10 bases lining up with TRBD2. The CDR3 has 18 residues. Germline V lookup: CDR1 SGHRS, CDR2 YFSETQ. Unmatched junction bases numbered 12, after V lost 4 bases and J lost 0 bases. DNA of the CDR3: TGCGCCAGCAGCCATTCTAGCGGGGGCCGATGGTACCAAGAGACCCAGTACTTC. Encoded protein: CASSHSSGGRWYQETQYF.

The CDR3 region is CASREGSGSGYEQYF. For the CDR3, the DNA is TGTGCCAGCAGGGAGGGTAGCGGGAGTGGTTACGAGCAGTACTTC. The chain recombines TRBV6-1 with TRBJ2-7, with 9 bases matching TRBD2. The CDR3 totals 15 residues. The V and J ends lost 6 bases and 4 bases, in that order; junction bases with no gene match: 10. The germline V gene has CDR1 MNHNS and CDR2 SASEGT.

This clone was found once. CDR3 in amino acids: CASSFERRTSSYNEQFF. CDR3 nucleotides: TGTGCCAGCAGCTTTGAAAGGCGGACTAGCTCCTACAATGAGCAGTTCTTC. V gene TRBV13 combines with J gene TRBJ2-1; 7 bases are a match to TRBD2. This CDR3 has 17 amino acids. The ends lost 3 bases at V and 0 bases at J; junction bases unmatched: 8. Per germline, CDR1 PRHDT and CDR2 FYEKMQ (reference sequence).

CDR3 nucleotide sequence: TGTGCCAGCAGCTTGGGAGGGCGCAAGAGCTACACCTTC. Translating it yields CASSLGGRKSYTF. The chain has TRBV5-5 and TRBJ1-2; no clear D. CDR3 length: 13 residues. V was cut by 0 bases and J by 9 bases, with 12 bases left in between. Per germline, CDR1 SGHKS and CDR2 YYEKEE (reference sequence).

This rearrangement joins TRBV7-8 to TRBJ1-2, with TRBD1 identical over 8 bases. The CDR3 loop spans 14 amino acids. Germline loops: CDR1 SGHVS, CDR2 FQNEAQ. J gave up 4 bases and V 5 bases, and 6 bases lay outside the gene matches. In DNA, the CDR3 is TGTGCCAGCAGCCGCAACAGGGGGACCTATGGCTACACCTTC. Protein: CASSRNRGTYGYTF.

The chain uses TRBV15 and TRBJ2-1; the match to TRBD2 covers 8 bases. V lost 5 bases, J lost 10 bases, and 4 bases stayed unmatched. The CDR3 loop spans 12 amino acids. Germline V gives CDR1 LNHNV, CDR2 YYDKDF (reference sequence). This CDR3 reads CATSVAGGEQFF. The CDR3 DNA follows: TGTGCCACCAGCGTCGCGGGGGGCGAGCAGTTCTTC.

This sequence joins TRBV7-3 and TRBJ2-2; no firm D call. This CDR3 has 13 residues. Germline V gene lookup returns CDR1 SGHTA and CDR2 FQGTGA. Trimming removed 5 bases from V and 5 bases from J, with 9 bases in between. CDR3 residues: CASSRVGTGELFF. Here the CDR3 DNA reads TGTGCCAGCAGCAGGGTGGGGACCGGGGAGCTGTTTTTT.

The chain couples TRBV13 to TRBJ2-5; 7 nucleotides agree with TRBD2. The CDR3 spans 17 residues. With V trimmed by 0 bases and J by 2 bases, 9 bases remained unmatched. In germline, CDR1 is PRHDT, CDR2 FYEKMQ (reference sequence). The chain's CDR3 is CASSLGYGRGRQETQYF. In DNA, the CDR3 is TGTGCCAGCAGCTTAGGCTATGGGCGGGGGAGACAAGAGACCCAGTACTTC.

The chain employs TRBV5-1 and TRBJ2-2; D not certain. CDR1 and CDR2 (germline): SGHRS, YFSETQ. V lost 7 bases, J lost 0 bases, and 13 bases lay in between. This CDR3 comprises 15 residues. Written as DNA, the CDR3 is TGCGCCAGCGCGTCTAGGCCCGCGAACACCGGGGAGCTGTTTTTT. Translated, it gives CASASRPANTGELFF.

In its sample, this clone was seen a few times. The CDR3: CASSSGNSPLHF. In nucleotides, the CDR3 is TGTGCCAGCAGTTCTGGCAATTCACCCCTCCACTTT. The chain couples TRBV11-2 to TRBJ1-6; unclear D gene. The CDR3 has 12 amino acids. Per germline, CDR1 SGHAT and CDR2 FQNNGV. Trimming shortened V by 6 bases and J by 7 bases, and 7 bases separated the two germline ends.

J is TRBJ2-2 and V is TRBV28; no reliable D call. Looked up from germline, CDR1 is MDHEN and CDR2 is SYDVKM. The CDR3 contains 15 residues. V was shortened by 5 bases and J by 6 bases, with 16 bases between the two germline ends. CDR3 DNA sequence: TGTGCCAGCAGTCCCTCCCGGGCTGGGCCCGGGGAGCTGTTTTTT. It translates to CASSPSRAGPGELFF.

The chain recombines TRBV5-4 with TRBJ2-3; D may be TRBD1 or TRBD2 (6 bases each). The V gene lost 4 bases and the J gene lost 2 bases, with 14 bases spanning the gap. Germline assignment: CDR1 SGHNT and CDR2 YYREEE (reference sequence). The CDR3 extends over 15 amino acids. The CDR3 DNA reads as TGTGCCAGCAGCCCCGTCGGGGGCGCCACAGATACGCAGTATTTT. Residues: CASSPVGGATDTQYF.

The V call is TRBV4-3, the J call TRBJ1-6, with a possible D match to TRBD1 (5 bases). The germline V gene has CDR1 LGHNA and CDR2 YSLEER. The CDR3 spans 15 residues. With 1 base removed from V and 5 bases from J, the gap between germline ends came to 9 bases. The CDR3 loop is CASSQGGRHNSPLHF. The CDR3 region has the DNA TGCGCCAGCAGCCAAGGGGGACGCCATAATTCACCCCTCCACTTT.

This clone was picked up a small number of times. This chain links TRBV7-2 with TRBJ1-5; 8 nucleotides align to TRBD1. The V gene's germline CDR1 is SGHTA and CDR2 FQGNSA. This CDR3 region has 14 residues. After removal of 5 bases from V and 2 bases from J, the junction contained 2 bases not matched to a gene. CDR3 sequence: CASSPGQGNQPQHF. The CDR3 region has the DNA TGTGCCAGCAGCCCGGGACAGGGCAATCAGCCCCAGCATTTT.

The chain is built from TRBV28 and TRBJ1-5, with a tentative D call TRBD1 (5 bases). Germline V gives CDR1 MDHEN, CDR2 SYDVKM. The CDR3 is 14 residues long. With 5 bases removed from V and 1 base from J, the gap between germline ends came to 9 bases. This CDR3 reads CASSPGESNQPQHF. CDR3 coding DNA: TGTGCCAGCAGTCCGGGGGAAAGCAATCAGCCCCAGCATTTT.

The rearrangement joins TRBV21-1 to TRBJ2-7; no DNA check was done on the table's D call, TRBD1. TRBV21-1 is a recognized pseudogene. This CDR3 is built from 18 residues. This chain's CDR3 is CASSKVLVKGTANYEQYF. The CDR3 nucleotides read TGTGCCAGCAGCAAAGTCTTGGTGAAGGGGACAGCAAACTACGAGCAGTACTTC.

This clone was seen once. The chain combines TRBV29-1 with TRBJ2-2, with D possibly matching TRBD1 (6 bases). Trimming left V 7 bases short and J 5 bases short, with 14 bases between. The CDR3 is made up of 13 amino acids. The germline CDR1 and CDR2 sequences are SQVTM and ANQGSEA. In DNA, the CDR3 is TGCAGCGCGGGCGTCAGGGGAACCGGGGAGCTGTTTTTT. This encodes CSAGVRGTGELFF.